This TCR beta chain derives from a study of cytomegalovirus exposure and HLA in healthy donors. Broader study findings: Three chains linked to CMV were shown in vitro to be specific for CMV antigens.

Of note for this clone: Its antigen is not identified.

Sequencing was performed with immunoSEQ multiplex PCR; in TCRdb, only in-frame clones are kept and a portion is missing. The data show some 140,000 clones, around 85% seen once. Germline V gives CDR1 SGHRS, CDR2 YFSETQ. V lost 3 bases, J lost 4 bases, and 1 base stayed unmatched. This CDR3 spans 14 amino acids. The TCR was taken from a man between 18 and 29 years old in good health and CMV-seronegative. The material sequenced was PBMCs. V gene TRBV5-1 combines with J gene TRBJ2-3; 11 positions match TRBD1. CDR3 amino acids: CASSSGQGADTQYF. The DNA of the CDR3 is TGCGCCAGCAGCTCGGGACAGGGGGCAGATACGCAGTATTTT.